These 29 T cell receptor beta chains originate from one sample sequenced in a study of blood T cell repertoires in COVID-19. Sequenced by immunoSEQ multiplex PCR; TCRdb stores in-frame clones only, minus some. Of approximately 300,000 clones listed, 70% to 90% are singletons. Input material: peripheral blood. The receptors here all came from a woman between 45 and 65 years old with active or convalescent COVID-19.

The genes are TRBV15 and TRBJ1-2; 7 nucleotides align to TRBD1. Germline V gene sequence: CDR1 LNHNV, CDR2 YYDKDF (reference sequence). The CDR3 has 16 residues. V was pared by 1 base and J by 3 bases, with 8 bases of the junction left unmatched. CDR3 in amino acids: CATSRGSNRGDYGYTF. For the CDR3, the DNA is TGTGCCACCAGCAGAGGATCGAACAGGGGTGACTATGGCTACACCTTC.

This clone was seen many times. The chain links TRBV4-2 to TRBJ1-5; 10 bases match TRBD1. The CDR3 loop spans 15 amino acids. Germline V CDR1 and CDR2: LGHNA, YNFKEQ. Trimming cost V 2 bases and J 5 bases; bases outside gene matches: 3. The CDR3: CASSQSGQGDQPQHF. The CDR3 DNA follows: TGTGCCAGCAGCCAATCCGGACAGGGGGATCAGCCCCAGCATTTT.

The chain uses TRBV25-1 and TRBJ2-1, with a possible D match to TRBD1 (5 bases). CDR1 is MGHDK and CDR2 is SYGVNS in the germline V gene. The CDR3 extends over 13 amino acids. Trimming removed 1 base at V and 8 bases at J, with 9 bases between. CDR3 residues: CASSEWQGYEQFF. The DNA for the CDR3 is TGTGCCAGCAGTGAATGGCAGGGCTATGAGCAGTTCTTC.

CDR3 DNA sequence: TGTGCCAGCAGCTTAGTACTAGCGGGATTTGAGCAGTACTTC. This codes for CASSLVLAGFEQYF. The chain links TRBV11-2 to TRBJ2-7, with 10 bases matching TRBD2. This CDR3 region has 14 residues. Trimming at V came to 1 base and at J to 7 bases, leaving 4 bases not matched to a gene. CDR1 SGHAT and CDR2 FQNNGV come from the germline V gene. The complete variable domain, with remaining parts taken from reference TRBV11-2 and TRBJ2-7, reads EAGVAQSPRYKIIEKRQSVAFWCNPISGHATLYWYQQILGQGPKLLIQFQNNGVVDDSQLPKDRFSAERLKGVDSTLKIQPAKLEDSAVYLCASSLVLAGFEQYFGPGTRLTVT.

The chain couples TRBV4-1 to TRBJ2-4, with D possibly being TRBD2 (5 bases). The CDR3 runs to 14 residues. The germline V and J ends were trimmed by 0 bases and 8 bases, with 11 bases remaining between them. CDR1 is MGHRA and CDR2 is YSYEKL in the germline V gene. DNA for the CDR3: TGCGCCAGCAGCCAAGATAATGAGAGGGACATTCAGTACTTC. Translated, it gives CASSQDNERDIQYF.

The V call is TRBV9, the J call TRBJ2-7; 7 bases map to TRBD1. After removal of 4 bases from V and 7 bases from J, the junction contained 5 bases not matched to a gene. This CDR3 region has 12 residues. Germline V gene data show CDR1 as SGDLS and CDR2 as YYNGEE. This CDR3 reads CASSPQGWEQYF. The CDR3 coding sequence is TGTGCCAGCAGCCCACAGGGGTGGGAGCAGTACTTC.

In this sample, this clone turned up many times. The CDR3 DNA reads as TGTGCCAGCAGCCCTCCGAGGACAGGGTCCCCCGGGGAGCTGTTTTTT. Protein: CASSPPRTGSPGELFF. V and J are TRBV5-4 and TRBJ2-2; TRBD1 matches at 8 bases. Germline-derived CDR1 and CDR2 are SGHNT and YYREEE (reference sequence). V lost 4 bases to trimming and J lost 6 bases; unmatched junction nucleotides: 11. The CDR3 is 16 residues long.

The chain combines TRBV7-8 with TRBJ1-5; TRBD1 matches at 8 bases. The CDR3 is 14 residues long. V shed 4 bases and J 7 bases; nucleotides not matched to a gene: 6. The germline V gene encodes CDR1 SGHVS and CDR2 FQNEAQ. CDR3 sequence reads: CASSSQGGGQPQHF. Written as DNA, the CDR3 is TGTGCCAGCAGCTCACAGGGGGGAGGGCAGCCCCAGCATTTT.

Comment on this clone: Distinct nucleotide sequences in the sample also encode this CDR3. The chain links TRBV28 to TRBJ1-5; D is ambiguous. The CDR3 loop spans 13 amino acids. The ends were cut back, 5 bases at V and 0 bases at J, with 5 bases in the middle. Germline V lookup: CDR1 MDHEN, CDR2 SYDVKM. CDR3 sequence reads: CASSTYSNQPQHF. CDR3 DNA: TGTGCCAGCAGTACTTATAGCAATCAGCCCCAGCATTTT.

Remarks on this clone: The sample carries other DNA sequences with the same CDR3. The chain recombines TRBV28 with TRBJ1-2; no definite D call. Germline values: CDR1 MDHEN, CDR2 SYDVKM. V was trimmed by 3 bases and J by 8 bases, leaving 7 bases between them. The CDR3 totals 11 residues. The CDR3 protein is CASSLFGGYTF. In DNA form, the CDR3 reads TGTGCCAGCAGTTTGTTCGGGGGCTACACCTTC.

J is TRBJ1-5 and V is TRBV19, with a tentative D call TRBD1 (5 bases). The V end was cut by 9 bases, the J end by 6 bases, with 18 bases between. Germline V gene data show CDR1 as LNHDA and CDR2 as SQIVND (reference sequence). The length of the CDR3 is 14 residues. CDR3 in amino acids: CASQNGGGFQPQHF. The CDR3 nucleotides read TGTGCCAGCCAAAATGGGGGGGGGTTTCAGCCCCAGCATTTT.

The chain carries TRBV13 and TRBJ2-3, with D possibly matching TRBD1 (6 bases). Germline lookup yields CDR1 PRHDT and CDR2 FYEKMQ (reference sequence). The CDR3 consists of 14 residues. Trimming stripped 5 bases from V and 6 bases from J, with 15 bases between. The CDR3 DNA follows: TGTGCCAGCAGCCCAAGGACAGCTCGGGATACGCAGTATTTT. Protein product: CASSPRTARDTQYF.

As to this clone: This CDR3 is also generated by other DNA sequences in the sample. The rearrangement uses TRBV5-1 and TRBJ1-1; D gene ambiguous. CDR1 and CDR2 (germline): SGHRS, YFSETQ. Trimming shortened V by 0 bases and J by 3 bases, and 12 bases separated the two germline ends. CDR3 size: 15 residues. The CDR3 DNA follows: TGCGCCAGCAGCTTGGAGGGCCGGAGGGACACTGAAGCTTTCTTT. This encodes CASSLEGRRDTEAFF.

The chain's CDR3 is CASSIDRTYGYTF. The CDR3 nucleotides are TGTGCCAGCAGCATCGACAGGACTTATGGCTACACCTTC. The J gene is TRBJ1-2, the V gene TRBV11-2; maybe TRBD1 (6 bases). The CDR3 loop spans 13 amino acids. Trimming took 5 bases from V and 5 from J, leaving 12 bases between them. Germline CDR1 is SGHAT and CDR2 is FQNNGV.

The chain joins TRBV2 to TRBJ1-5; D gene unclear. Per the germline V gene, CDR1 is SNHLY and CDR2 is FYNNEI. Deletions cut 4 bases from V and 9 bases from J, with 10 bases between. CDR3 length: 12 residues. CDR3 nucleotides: TGTGCCAGCAGTGGGACGGAGGGGCCCCAGCATTTT. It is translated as CASSGTEGPQHF.

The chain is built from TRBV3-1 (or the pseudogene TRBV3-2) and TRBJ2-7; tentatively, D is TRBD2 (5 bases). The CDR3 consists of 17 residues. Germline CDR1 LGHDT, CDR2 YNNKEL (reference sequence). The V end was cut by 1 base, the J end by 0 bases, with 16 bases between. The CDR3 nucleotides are TGTGCCAGCAGCCAAGCCGGGTCTCGCGGGTACTCCTACGAGCAGTACTTC. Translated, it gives CASSQAGSRGYSYEQYF.

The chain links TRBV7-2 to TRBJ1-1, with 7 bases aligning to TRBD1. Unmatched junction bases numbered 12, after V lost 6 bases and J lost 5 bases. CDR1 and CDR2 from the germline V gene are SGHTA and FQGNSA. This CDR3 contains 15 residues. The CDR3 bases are TGTGCCAGCAGTTTTATTGGGACAGTTGAAACTGAAGCTTTCTTT. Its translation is CASSFIGTVETEAFF. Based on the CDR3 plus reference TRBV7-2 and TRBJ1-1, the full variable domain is GAGVSQSPSNKVTEKGKDVELRCDPISGHTALYWYRQSLGQGLEFLIYFQGNSAPDKSGLPSDRFSAERTGGSVSTLTIQRTQQEDSAVYLCASSFIGTVETEAFFGQGTRLTVV.

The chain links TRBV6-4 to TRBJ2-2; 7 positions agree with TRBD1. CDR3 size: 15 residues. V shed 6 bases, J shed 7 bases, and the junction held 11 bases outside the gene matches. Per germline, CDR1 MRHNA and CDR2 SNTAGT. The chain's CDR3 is CASSPTRQGIGELFF. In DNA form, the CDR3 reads TGTGCCAGCAGCCCAACCCGACAGGGAATCGGGGAGCTGTTTTTT.

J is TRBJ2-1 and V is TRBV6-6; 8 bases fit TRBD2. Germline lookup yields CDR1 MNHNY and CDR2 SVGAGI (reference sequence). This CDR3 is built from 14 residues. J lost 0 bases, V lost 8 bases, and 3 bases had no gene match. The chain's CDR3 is CASGSGSSYNEQFF. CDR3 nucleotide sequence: TGTGCCAGCGGAAGCGGGAGCTCCTACAATGAGCAGTTCTTC.

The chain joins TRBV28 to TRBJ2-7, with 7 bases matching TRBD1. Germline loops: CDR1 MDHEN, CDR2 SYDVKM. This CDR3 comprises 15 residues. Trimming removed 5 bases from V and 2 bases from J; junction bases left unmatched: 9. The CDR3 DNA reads TGTGCCAGCAGTCCTGGACAGGTCGTGCCCTACGAGCAGTACTTC. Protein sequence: CASSPGQVVPYEQYF.

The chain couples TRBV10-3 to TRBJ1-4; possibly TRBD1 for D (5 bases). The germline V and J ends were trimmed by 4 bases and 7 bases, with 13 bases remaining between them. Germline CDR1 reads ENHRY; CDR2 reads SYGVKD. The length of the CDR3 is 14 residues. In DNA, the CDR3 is TGTGCCATCAGTGCGGGGGGTGAGGGTGAAAAACTGTTTTTT. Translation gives CAISAGGEGEKLFF.

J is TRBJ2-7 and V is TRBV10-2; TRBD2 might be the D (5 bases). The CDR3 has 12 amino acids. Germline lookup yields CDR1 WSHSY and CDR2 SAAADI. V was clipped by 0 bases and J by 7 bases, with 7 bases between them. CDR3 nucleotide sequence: TGCGCCAGCAGTGAGTCAACGGGGGAGCAGTACTTC. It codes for CASSESTGEQYF.

The CDR3 DNA is TGTGCTAGTGGTTTGGGCGGGTGGGATGAAGCTTTCTTT. This translates into CASGLGGWDEAFF. This chain connects TRBV12-5 to TRBJ1-1, with D unclear. The V gene lost 1 base and the J gene lost 7 bases, with 10 bases spanning the gap. The CDR3 has 13 residues. The V gene's germline CDR1 is LGHNT and CDR2 FRNRAP. The full variable domain, in which reference TRBV12-5 and TRBJ1-1 provide the parts outside the CDR3, is DARVTQTPRHKVTEMGQEVTMRCQPILGHNTVFWYRQTMMQGLELLAYFRNRAPLDDSGMPKDRFSAEMPDATLATLKIQPSEPRDSAVYFCASGLGGWDEAFFGQGTRLTVV.

The CDR3 bases are TGTGCCAGCAGTTTTCCAGGGTTCAGAAGCAATCAGCCCCAGCATTTT. Its protein is CASSFPGFRSNQPQHF. V usage is TRBV28 and J usage is TRBJ1-5, with a tentative D call TRBD1 (5 bases). The CDR3 consists of 16 residues. CDR1 is MDHEN and CDR2 is SYDVKM in the germline V gene. The ends were cut back, 3 bases at V and 1 base at J, with 13 bases in the middle.

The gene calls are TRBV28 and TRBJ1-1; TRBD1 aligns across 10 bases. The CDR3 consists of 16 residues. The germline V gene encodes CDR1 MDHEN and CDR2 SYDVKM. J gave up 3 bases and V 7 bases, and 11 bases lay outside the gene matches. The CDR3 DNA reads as TGTGCCAGCACCTCGACAGGGGGCGAGGAGGACACTGAAGCTTTCTTT. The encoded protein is CASTSTGGEEDTEAFF.

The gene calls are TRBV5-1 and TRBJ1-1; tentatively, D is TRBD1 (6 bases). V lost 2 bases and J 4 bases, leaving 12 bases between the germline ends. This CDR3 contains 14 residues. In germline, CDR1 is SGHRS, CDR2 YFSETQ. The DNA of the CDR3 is TGCGCCAGCAGCTTTCAGGGGAGGGGCACTGAAGCTTTCTTT. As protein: CASSFQGRGTEAFF.

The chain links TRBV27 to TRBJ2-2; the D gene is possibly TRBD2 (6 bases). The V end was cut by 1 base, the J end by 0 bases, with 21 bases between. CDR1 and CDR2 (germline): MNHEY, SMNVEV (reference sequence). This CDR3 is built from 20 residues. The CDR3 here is CASSLYWGELSASNTGELFF. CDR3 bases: TGTGCCAGCAGTTTATATTGGGGGGAACTCAGCGCGTCGAACACCGGGGAGCTGTTTTTT.

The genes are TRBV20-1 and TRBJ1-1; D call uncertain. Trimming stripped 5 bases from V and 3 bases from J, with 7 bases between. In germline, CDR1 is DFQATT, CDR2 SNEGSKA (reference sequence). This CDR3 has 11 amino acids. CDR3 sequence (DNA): TGCAGTGCTCGTTCGGACACTGAAGCTTTCTTT. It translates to CSARSDTEAFF.

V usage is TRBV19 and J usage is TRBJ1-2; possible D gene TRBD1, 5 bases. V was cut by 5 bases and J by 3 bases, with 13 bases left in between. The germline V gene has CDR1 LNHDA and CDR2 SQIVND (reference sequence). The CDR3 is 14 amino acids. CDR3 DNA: TGTGCCAGTAGTCGTGGGGCTAATTACTATGGCTACACCTTC. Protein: CASSRGANYYGYTF.